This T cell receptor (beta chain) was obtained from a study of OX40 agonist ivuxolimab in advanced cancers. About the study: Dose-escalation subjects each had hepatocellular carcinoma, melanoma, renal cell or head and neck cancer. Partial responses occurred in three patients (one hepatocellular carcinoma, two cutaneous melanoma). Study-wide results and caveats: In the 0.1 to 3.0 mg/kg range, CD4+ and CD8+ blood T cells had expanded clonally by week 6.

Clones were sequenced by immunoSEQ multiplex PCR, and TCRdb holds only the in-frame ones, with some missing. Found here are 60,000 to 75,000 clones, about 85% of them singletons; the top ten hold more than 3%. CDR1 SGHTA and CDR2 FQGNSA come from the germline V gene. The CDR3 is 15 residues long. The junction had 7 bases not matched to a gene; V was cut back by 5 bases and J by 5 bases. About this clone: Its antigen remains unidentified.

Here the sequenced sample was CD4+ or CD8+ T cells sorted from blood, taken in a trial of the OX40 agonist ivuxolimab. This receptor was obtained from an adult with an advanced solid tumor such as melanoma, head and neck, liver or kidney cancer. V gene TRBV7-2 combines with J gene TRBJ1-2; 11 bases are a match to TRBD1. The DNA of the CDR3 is TGTGCCAGCAGCCTAGGACAGGGGGCGTCTTATGGCTACACCTTC. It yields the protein CASSLGQGASYGYTF.